Listed below are T cell receptor beta chains from one sample, sequenced in a study of T cells after yellow fever vaccination. TCRdb itself ran the 5' RACE reads through MiXCR, one entry per CDR3 protein. This sample has 500,000 to 650,000 distinct CDR3 sequences; approximately 13% occur once, and the top ten carry more than 13%. The sample consisted of PBMCs, taken on the day of the yellow fever booster vaccination. These TCRs come from a man under 40 who received the YFV17D yellow fever vaccine. Each CDR3 is given with its conserved first and last residue. Each record gives: V gene, J gene, clone size, D gene, CDR3 protein, CDR3 DNA. The D gene is left open where the match is weak. The size field is filled for only some rows; it gives once, few, many or a size class.

>TRBV7-9|TRBJ2-4|NA|NA
CASSPRDSDGNIQYF
TGTGCCAGCAGCCCACGCGACAGCGACGGAAACATTCAGTACTTC
>TRBV7-2|TRBJ2-3|NA|TRBD2
CASSPGTSTVHTQYF
TGTGCCAGCAGCCCCGGGACTAGCACTGTACATACGCAGTATTTT
>TRBV28|TRBJ2-2|many|NA
CASSSSRTGVGELFF
TGTGCCAGCAGTTCCTCTAGGACTGGAGTCGGGGAGCTGTTTTTT
>TRBV29-1|TRBJ2-7|few|TRBD1
CSVEDTGVGLEQYF
TGCAGCGTTGAAGATACAGGGGTGGGCCTAGAGCAGTACTTC
>TRBV20-1|TRBJ2-2|NA|TRBD2
CSARDRTSGMGPTGELSF
TGCAGTGCTAGAGATCGGACTAGCGGGATGGGGCCCACCGGGGAGCTGTCTTTT
>TRBV7-2|TRBJ2-1|many|TRBD2
CASRGGNEQFF
TGTGCCAGCAGGGGGGGGAATGAGCAGTTCTTC
>TRBV25-1|TRBJ2-2|NA|NA
CASSEWGDRTGELFF
TGTGCCAGCAGTGAATGGGGGGACCGCACCGGGGAGCTGTTTTTT
>TRBV20-1|TRBJ1-4|few|NA
CSATPQGSNEKLFF
TGCAGTGCAACCCCCCAGGGTTCTAATGAAAAACTGTTTTTT
>TRBV6-1|TRBJ2-2|few|NA
CASSKAPTGTGELFF
TGTGCCAGCAGTAAAGCACCGACAGGCACCGGGGAGCTGTTTTTT
>TRBV7-9|TRBJ2-3|NA|NA
CASRLGGVDTQYF
TGTGCCAGCAGATTAGGGGGAGTGGATACGCAGTATTTT
>TRBV28|TRBJ2-1|few|TRBD1
CASSLGTGEFNEQFF
TGTGCCAGCAGTTTGGGGACAGGGGAGTTCAATGAGCAGTTCTTC
>TRBV6-5|TRBJ2-1|NA|TRBD2
CASGTSRHEQFF
TGTGCCAGTGGGACTAGTCGGCATGAGCAGTTCTTC
>TRBV20-1|TRBJ1-5|NA|TRBD1
CSARDRASPQHF
TGCAGTGCTAGGGACAGGGCCAGTCCCCAGCATTTT
>TRBV6-2/TRBV6-3|TRBJ2-3|few|TRBD1
CASSYSAGTGDLRDTQYF
TGTGCCAGCAGTTACTCTGCCGGGACAGGGGACCTAAGAGATACGCAGTATTTT
>TRBV5-1|TRBJ2-3|NA|NA
CASSLGRDGTDTQYF
TGCGCCAGCAGCTTGGGACGGGACGGCACAGATACGCAGTATTTT
>TRBV7-8|TRBJ2-7|few|TRBD1
CASRTPGQGMGYEQYF
TGTGCCAGCAGGACCCCGGGACAGGGAATGGGGTACGAGCAGTACTTC
>TRBV29-1|TRBJ2-5|few|NA
CSVGLSSGGETQYF
TGCAGCGTTGGGCTATCTTCGGGTGGAGAGACCCAGTACTTC
>TRBV11-2|TRBJ2-5|few|NA
CASSLEGADKETQYF
TGTGCCAGCAGCTTAGAGGGGGCAGACAAAGAGACCCAGTACTTC
>TRBV5-6|TRBJ2-2|many|TRBD2
CASSLGLAGSGELFF
TGTGCCAGCAGCTTGGGTCTAGCGGGGTCCGGGGAGCTGTTTTTT
>TRBV7-6|TRBJ2-5|NA|NA
CASKGSQETQYF
TGTGCCAGCAAAGGCAGCCAAGAGACCCAGTACTTC
>TRBV29-1|TRBJ2-7|NA|NA
CSVKVLGEQYF
TGCAGCGTAAAGGTTTTGGGCGAGCAGTACTTC
>TRBV18|TRBJ1-2|NA|NA
CASSNRENYGYTF
TGTGCCAGCTCAAATCGGGAGAACTATGGCTACACCTTC
>TRBV6-2/TRBV6-3|TRBJ1-5|NA|TRBD1
CASGGQGLSNQPQHF
TGTGCCAGCGGGGGACAGGGTTTGAGCAATCAGCCCCAGCATTTT
>TRBV28|TRBJ2-3|NA|TRBD1
CASSPYRGETDTQYF
TGTGCCAGCAGTCCTTACAGGGGAGAGACAGATACGCAGTATTTT
>TRBV7-8|TRBJ2-3|NA|TRBD2
CASSLDVAGSPTDTQYF
TGTGCCAGCAGCTTAGATGTAGCGGGATCACCCACAGATACGCAGTATTTT
>TRBV27|TRBJ2-1|NA|NA
CASSSTTHNEQFF
TGTGCCAGCAGTTCTACTACACACAATGAGCAGTTCTTC
>TRBV30|TRBJ2-3|NA|NA
CAWRGDTQYF
TGTGCCTGGAGGGGAGATACGCAGTATTTT
>TRBV12-3/TRBV12-4|TRBJ2-5|few|NA
CASSLRKEGTQYF
TGTGCCAGCAGTTTAAGGAAAGAGGGGACCCAGTACTTC
>TRBV12-3/TRBV12-4|TRBJ2-1|few|NA
CASSLGLVNPEAGFYNEQFF
TGTGCCAGCAGTTTAGGGTTAGTCAATCCCGAAGCCGGATTCTACAATGAGCAGTTCTTC
>TRBV20-1|TRBJ2-4|few|NA
CSASREPQNIQYF
TGCAGTGCTAGTCGGGAGCCGCAAAACATTCAGTACTTC
>TRBV12-3/TRBV12-4|TRBJ1-5|NA|TRBD1
CASRKTGPHQPQHF
TGTGCCAGCAGGAAGACAGGGCCCCATCAGCCCCAGCATTTT
>TRBV9|TRBJ2-3|NA|NA
CASSVDPGATDTQYF
TGTGCCAGCAGCGTAGACCCGGGAGCCACAGATACGCAGTATTTT
>TRBV20-1|TRBJ2-1|once|TRBD2
CSARSGTSALFSYNEQFF
TGCAGTGCTAGATCCGGGACTAGCGCGTTATTCTCCTACAATGAGCAGTTCTTC
>TRBV5-1|TRBJ2-7|NA|NA
CASGERSSYEQYF
TGCGCCAGCGGCGAGCGGAGCTCCTACGAGCAGTACTTC
>TRBV10-3|TRBJ2-2|few|TRBD2
CAIRDYQNTGELFF
TGTGCCATTCGGGACTACCAGAACACCGGGGAGCTGTTTTTT
>TRBV20-1|TRBJ1-1|few|NA
CSASTGTMNTEAFF
TGCAGTGCTAGCACAGGGACCATGAACACTGAAGCTTTCTTT
>TRBV5-1|TRBJ2-1|many|NA
CASSLGMSYNEQFF
TGCGCCAGCAGCTTGGGTATGTCCTACAATGAGCAGTTCTTC
>TRBV16|TRBJ2-6|NA|NA
CASSQRSTSGANVLTF
TGTGCCAGCAGCCAACGATCGACCTCTGGGGCCAACGTCCTGACTTTC
>TRBV4-2|TRBJ1-4|few|NA
CASSELNEKLFF
TGTGCCAGCAGCGAGCTTAATGAAAAACTGTTTTTT
>TRBV5-6|TRBJ2-2|few|TRBD2
CASSYIAGGITGELFF
TGTGCCAGCAGCTACATAGCGGGAGGAATTACCGGGGAGCTGTTTTTT
>TRBV7-2|TRBJ2-2|few|TRBD2
CASSLSAASGSTGELFF
TGTGCCAGCAGCTTATCTGCCGCTAGCGGAAGCACCGGGGAGCTGTTTTTT
>TRBV19|TRBJ1-6|NA|NA
CASNSGQLNSPLHF
TGTGCCAGTAATTCGGGACAATTAAATTCACCCCTCCACTTT
>TRBV5-6|TRBJ1-1|NA|NA
CASSLWTVVNTEAFF
TGTGCCAGCAGCTTATGGACGGTAGTGAACACTGAAGCTTTCTTT
>TRBV11-2|TRBJ2-7|few|TRBD2
CASSLVSTTSGRTGPYEQYF
TGTGCCAGCAGCTTAGTGTCCACAACTAGCGGGAGGACGGGGCCCTACGAGCAGTACTTC
>TRBV20-1|TRBJ1-4|few|NA
CSARDGGATNEKLFF
TGCAGTGCTAGAGATGGGGGTGCAACTAATGAAAAACTGTTTTTT
>TRBV6-5|TRBJ2-5|NA|NA
CASSYSISVRGETQYF
TGTGCCAGCAGTTACTCGATATCGGTTCGTGGAGAGACCCAGTACTTC
>TRBV20-1|TRBJ2-5|NA|NA
CSASPGQFETQYF
TGCAGTGCTAGTCCGGGACAATTCGAGACCCAGTACTTC
>TRBV3-1|TRBJ2-3|few|TRBD1
CASSRQIRDSDFPQYF
TGTGCCAGCAGCCGACAGATCCGGGACAGCGACTTCCCGCAGTATTTT
>TRBV20-1|TRBJ1-2|few|NA
CSPTPGGGDYGYTF
TGCAGTCCAACCCCCGGGGGAGGGGACTATGGCTACACCTTC
>TRBV5-6|TRBJ2-1|many|NA
CASNGGASYNEQFF
TGTGCCAGCAATGGAGGGGCATCCTACAATGAGCAGTTCTTC
>TRBV14|TRBJ2-5|few|NA
CASSQDGLRETQYF
TGTGCCAGCAGCCAAGACGGGCTGCGGGAGACCCAGTACTTC
>TRBV6-2/TRBV6-3|TRBJ2-1|NA|NA
CASSYGHNEQFF
TGTGCCAGCAGTTACGGACACAATGAGCAGTTCTTC
>TRBV24-1|TRBJ2-1|many|TRBD2
CATSDSRRTSGTNEQFF
TGTGCCACCAGTGACTCCCGGCGGACTAGCGGGACCAATGAGCAGTTCTTC
>TRBV29-1|TRBJ2-3|NA|TRBD2
CSVQWTSSGTDTQYF
TGCAGCGTACAATGGACTAGTTCGGGTACAGATACGCAGTATTTT
>TRBV19|TRBJ2-1|NA|TRBD2
CASSKGTSGSGEQFF
TGTGCCAGTAGTAAGGGGACTAGCGGGAGTGGTGAGCAGTTCTTC